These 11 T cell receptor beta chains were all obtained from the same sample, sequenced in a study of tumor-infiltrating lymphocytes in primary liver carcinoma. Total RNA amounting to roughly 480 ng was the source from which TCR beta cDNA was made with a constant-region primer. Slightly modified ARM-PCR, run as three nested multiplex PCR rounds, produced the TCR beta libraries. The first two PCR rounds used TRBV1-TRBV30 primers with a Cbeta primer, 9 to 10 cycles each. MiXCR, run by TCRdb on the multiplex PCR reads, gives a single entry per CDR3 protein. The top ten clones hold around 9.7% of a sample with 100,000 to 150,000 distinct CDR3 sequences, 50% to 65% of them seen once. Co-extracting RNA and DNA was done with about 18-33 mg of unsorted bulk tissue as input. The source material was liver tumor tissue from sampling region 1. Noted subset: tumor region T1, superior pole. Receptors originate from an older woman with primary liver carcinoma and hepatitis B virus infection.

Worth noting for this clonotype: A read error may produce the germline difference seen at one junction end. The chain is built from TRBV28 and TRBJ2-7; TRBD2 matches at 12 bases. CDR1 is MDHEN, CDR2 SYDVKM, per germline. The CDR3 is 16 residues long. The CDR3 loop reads CATSFSSGRAMHEQYF. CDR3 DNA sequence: TGTGCCACCAGTTTCTCTAGCGGGAGGGCCATGCACGAGCAGTACTTC.

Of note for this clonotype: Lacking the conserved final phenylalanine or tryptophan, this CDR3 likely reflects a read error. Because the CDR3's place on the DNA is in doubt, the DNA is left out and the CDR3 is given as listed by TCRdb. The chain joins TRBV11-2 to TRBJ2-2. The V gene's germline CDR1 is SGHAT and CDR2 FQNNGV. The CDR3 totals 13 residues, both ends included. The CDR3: CASKAQNTGELSL.

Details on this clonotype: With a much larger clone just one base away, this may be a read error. The CDR3 region has the DNA TGTGTCAGCAGAGGCCAGGGCTACACTGAAGCTTTCTTT. Its translation is CVSRGQGYTEAFF. V gene TRBV6-5 combines with J gene TRBJ1-1; a weak D match, TRBD1 (5 bases). Germline loops: CDR1 MNHEY, CDR2 SVGAGI. This CDR3 spans 13 amino acids.

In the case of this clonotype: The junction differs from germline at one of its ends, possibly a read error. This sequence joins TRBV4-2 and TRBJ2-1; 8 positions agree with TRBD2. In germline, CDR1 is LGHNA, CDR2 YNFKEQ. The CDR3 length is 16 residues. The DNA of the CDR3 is TGTGCCAGGAGCCAAGTCATGAGCGGGAGCTACAATGAGCAGTTCTTC. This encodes CARSQVMSGSYNEQFF.

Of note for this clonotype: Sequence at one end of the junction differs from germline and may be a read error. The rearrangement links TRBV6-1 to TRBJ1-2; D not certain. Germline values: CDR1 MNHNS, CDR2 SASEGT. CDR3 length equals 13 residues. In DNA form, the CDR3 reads TGTGCCAACAGTGAAATAGTGGGCTATGGCTACACCTTC. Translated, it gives CANSEIVGYGYTF.

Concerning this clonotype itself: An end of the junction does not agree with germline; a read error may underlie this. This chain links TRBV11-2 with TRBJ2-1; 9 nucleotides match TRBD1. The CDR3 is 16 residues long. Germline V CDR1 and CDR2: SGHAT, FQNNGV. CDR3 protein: CGSGLQGALAYNEQFF. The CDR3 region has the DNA TGTGGCAGCGGCTTACAGGGGGCCCTGGCTTACAATGAGCAGTTCTTC. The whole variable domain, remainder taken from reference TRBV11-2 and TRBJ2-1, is EAGVAQSPRYKIIEKRQSVAFWCNPISGHATLYWYQQILGQGPKLLIQFQNNGVVDDSQLPKDRFSAERLKGVDSTLKIQPAKLEDSAVYLCGSGLQGALAYNEQFFGPGTRLTVL.

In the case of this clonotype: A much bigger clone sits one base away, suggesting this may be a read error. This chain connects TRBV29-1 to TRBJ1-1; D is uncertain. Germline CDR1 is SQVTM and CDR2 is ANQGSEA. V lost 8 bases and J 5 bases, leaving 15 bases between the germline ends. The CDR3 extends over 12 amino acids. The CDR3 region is CSIGPSRTEAFF. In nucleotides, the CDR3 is TGCAGCATTGGGCCCAGTAGGACTGAAGCTTTCTTT.

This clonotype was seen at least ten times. The CDR3 sequence: CASRGDATDTQYF. CDR3 nucleotide sequence: TGTGCCAGCAGGGGGGACGCCACAGATACGCAGTATTTT. The gene calls are TRBV12-3 or TRBV12-4 and TRBJ2-3, with D perhaps being TRBD1 or TRBD2 (5 bases each). The V end was cut by 6 bases, the J end by 2 bases, with 9 bases between. The CDR3 loop spans 13 amino acids.

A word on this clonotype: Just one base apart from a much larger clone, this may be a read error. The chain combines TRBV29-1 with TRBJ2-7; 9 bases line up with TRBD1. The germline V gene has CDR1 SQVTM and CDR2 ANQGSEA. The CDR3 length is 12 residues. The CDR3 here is CSIDGTGPEQYF. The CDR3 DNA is TGCAGCATTGACGGGACAGGGCCCGAGCAGTACTTC.

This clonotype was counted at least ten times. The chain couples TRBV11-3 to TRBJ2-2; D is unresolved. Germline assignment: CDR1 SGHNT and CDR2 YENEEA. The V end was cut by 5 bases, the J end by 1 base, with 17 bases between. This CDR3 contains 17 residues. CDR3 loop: CASSLNWLGQNTGELFF. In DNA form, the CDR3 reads TGTGCCAGCAGCCTAAATTGGCTCGGGCAGAACACCGGGGAGCTGTTTTTT.

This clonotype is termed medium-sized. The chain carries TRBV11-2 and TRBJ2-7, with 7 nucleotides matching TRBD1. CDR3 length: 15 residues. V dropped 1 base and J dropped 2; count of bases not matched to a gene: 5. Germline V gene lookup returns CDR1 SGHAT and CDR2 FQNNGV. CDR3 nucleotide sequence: TGTGCCAGCAGCTTAGTACAGGGGTCCACCTACGAGCAGTACTTC. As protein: CASSLVQGSTYEQYF.